This TCR beta chain was documented in a study of blood T cells in healthy people across ages. A second PCR, run for roughly 7 to 11 cycles, used a sample-barcoded 5' primer plus a J-beta primer mix. Via MiXCR, TCRdb re-called the 5' RACE reads, giving one row per CDR3 protein. The data contain about 730,000 distinct CDR3 sequences, approximately 43% of them singletons. The origin of this receptor is a woman aged 55-70 years in good health. Material: blood.

The CDR3 is CASGLGGSDTQYF. CDR3 coding DNA: TGTGCTAGTGGTTTAGGTGGATCAGATACGCAGTATTTT. The rearrangement links TRBV12-5 to TRBJ2-3; no clear D. The CDR3 sequence is 13 residues long. Between the trimmed V and J ends, which lost 3 bases and 4 bases, there was a span of 8 bases. Germline values: CDR1 LGHNT, CDR2 FRNRAP.